One and the same sample provided the 29 T cell receptor beta chains below, sequenced in a study of tumor-infiltrating lymphocytes in oesophageal squamous cell carcinoma. MiXCR, run by TCRdb on the PCR reads, gives a single entry per CDR3 protein. The sample holds almost 20,000 distinct CDR3 sequences, roughly two fifths seen once. Sequenced input: esophageal tumor tissue. The receptors originated from a male donor with esophageal squamous cell carcinoma.

The chain carries TRBV11-3 and TRBJ2-1; 9 bases fit TRBD2. Germline V gives CDR1 SGHNT, CDR2 YENEEA. J lost 4 bases, V lost 5 bases, and 9 bases had no gene match. The CDR3 sequence is 16 residues long. This chain's CDR3 is CASSLRSSGRYNEQFF. CDR3 sequence (DNA): TGTGCCAGCAGCCTGCGGAGTAGCGGGAGATACAATGAGCAGTTCTTC.

This clonotype came up many times. A much bigger clone sits one base away, suggesting this may be a read error. V usage is TRBV24-1 and J usage is TRBJ2-1; TRBD1 matches at 8 bases. The J call is doubtful: the DNA matches TRBJ2-7 better. This CDR3 is built from 17 residues. The germline gives CDR1 KGHDR, CDR2 SFDVKD. The DNA of the CDR3 is TGTGCCACCAGTGACACAAAAGGACAGGGTACCTACAATGAGCAGTACTTC. Its protein is CATSDTKGQGTYNEQYF.

The CDR3 DNA is TGTGCCAGCAGCGCTAGCGGGACTGACGACACTGAAGCTTTCTTT. Amino acid sequence: CASSASGTDDTEAFF. The J gene is TRBJ1-1, the V gene TRBV7-3; perhaps TRBD1 as D (5 bases). The V gene's germline CDR1 is SGHTA and CDR2 FQGTGA. CDR3 length: 15 residues. The V gene lost 5 bases and the J gene lost 3 bases, with 16 bases spanning the gap.

Judged by abundance, this clonotype is medium-sized. V and J are TRBV6-1 and TRBJ2-1, with 8 bases identical to TRBD1. The CDR3 has 15 residues. The germline gives CDR1 MNHNS, CDR2 SASEGT. Trimming cost V 2 bases and J 8 bases; bases outside gene matches: 8. Here the CDR3 DNA reads TGTGCCAGCAGTGAAACACGGACAGGGCAGGATGAGCAGTTCTTC. Protein sequence: CASSETRTGQDEQFF.

The rearrangement joins TRBV2 to TRBJ2-3; 8 nucleotides agree with TRBD2. V shed 3 bases, J shed 2 bases, and the junction held 4 bases outside the gene matches. Germline loops: CDR1 SNHLY, CDR2 FYNNEI. The CDR3 is made up of 15 amino acids. The CDR3 sequence: CASSEGAGATDTQYF. The CDR3 nucleotides read TGTGCCAGCAGTGAGGGAGCGGGGGCCACAGATACGCAGTATTTT.

A remark on this clonotype: Given the absence of the conserved phenylalanine or tryptophan at the CDR3 end, a read error is likely. Because the CDR3's place on the DNA is in doubt, the DNA is left out and the CDR3 is given as listed by TCRdb. The V call is TRBV7-2, the J call TRBJ2-6; no DNA check was done on the table's D call, TRBD2. The germline V gene has CDR1 SGHTA and CDR2 FQGNSA. The CDR3 numbers 16 amino acids, ends counted. Here the CDR3 reads CASRGPLSTDTQYFGA.

This clonotype appeared a few times. This sequence joins TRBV4-2 and TRBJ1-2, with D possibly being TRBD1 (6 bases). Germline CDR1 reads LGHNA; CDR2 reads YNFKEQ. Trimming removed 4 bases from V and 2 bases from J, with 14 bases in between. There are 15 residues in the CDR3. CDR3: CASSPSLGGNYGYTF. CDR3 in DNA: TGTGCCAGCAGCCCATCGCTTGGGGGCAACTATGGCTACACCTTC.

This clonotype was picked up many times. The rearrangement links TRBV7-6 to TRBJ1-1; 7 bases fit TRBD1. CDR3 length: 13 residues. CDR1 is SGHVS and CDR2 is FNYEAQ in the germline V gene. The V gene end was trimmed by 3 bases and the J gene end by 3 bases; junction bases not matched to a gene: 1. CDR3 in amino acids: CASSFDRDTEAFF. The CDR3 DNA sequence: TGTGCCAGCAGCTTCGACAGGGACACTGAAGCTTTCTTT. Complete variable domain (other parts from reference TRBV7-6 and TRBJ1-1): GAGVSQSPRYKVTKRGQDVALRCDPISGHVSLYWYRQALGQGPEFLTYFNYEAQQDKSGLPNDRFSAERPEGSISTLTIQRTEQRDSAMYRCASSFDRDTEAFFGQGTRLTVV.

This clonotype is medium-sized in the sample. This chain links TRBV7-9 with TRBJ1-2, with D maybe TRBD1 (5 bases). V lost 2 bases and J 2 bases, leaving 12 bases between the germline ends. The germline CDR1 and CDR2 sequences are SEHNR and FQNEAQ (reference sequence). The CDR3 extends over 15 amino acids. The CDR3 nucleotides read TGTGCCAGCAGCTTACGCCCGGGGGAAAACTATGGCTACACCTTC. It yields the protein CASSLRPGENYGYTF.

This clonotype was recorded a few times. V gene TRBV3-1 combines with J gene TRBJ2-5; TRBD2 matches 12 bases. The DNA end is more similar to TRBJ2-1, so the J call may be wrong. From germline, CDR1 is LGHDT and CDR2 YNNKEL (reference sequence). This CDR3 comprises 14 residues. DNA of the CDR3: TGTGCCAGCAGCTCTAGACTAGCGGGAGCTGAGCAGTTCTTC. The encoded protein is CASSSRLAGAEQFF.

This clonotype was recorded many times. The chain employs TRBV28 and TRBJ1-2; D is unclear. Germline lookup yields CDR1 MDHEN and CDR2 SYDVKM. The V gene lost 5 bases and the J gene lost 2 bases, with 3 bases spanning the gap. The CDR3 runs to 11 residues. The CDR3 sequence: CASSQNYGYTF. The CDR3 bases are TGTGCCAGCAGTCAGAACTATGGCTACACCTTC.

The chain employs TRBV11-2 and TRBJ2-4, with TRBD1 matching over 8 bases. The J call could be wrong; TRBJ2-7 is a better fit for the DNA end. The CDR3 sequence is 14 residues long. Germline CDR1 is SGHAT and CDR2 is FQNNGV. In DNA, the CDR3 is TGTGCCAGCAGCCGGGACAGGCTATCCTACGAGCAGTACTTC. This gives the protein CASSRDRLSYEQYF.

The chain carries TRBV12-3 or TRBV12-4 and TRBJ2-4; the match to TRBD1 covers 8 bases. The CDR3 has 16 amino acids. Trimming at V came to 6 bases and at J to 7 bases, leaving 14 bases not matched to a gene. CDR3 coding DNA: TGTGCCAGCAGCCGGACAGGGTCAACTTCGGGTAACATTCAGTACTTC. Protein: CASSRTGSTSGNIQYF.

This clonotype appeared many times. This chain joins TRBV6-1 and TRBJ2-7; TRBD2 aligns across 12 bases. The CDR3 is 15 residues long. Germline V gene data show CDR1 as MNHNS and CDR2 as SASEGT. Unmatched junction bases numbered 2, after V lost 1 base and J lost 4 bases. The CDR3 nucleotides read TGTGCCAGCAGTGAAGAGACTAGCGGGAGTTACGAGCAGTACTTC. Translating gives CASSEETSGSYEQYF.

This clonotype was picked up many times. The rearrangement joins TRBV6-1 to TRBJ1-1; D gene uncertain. The CDR3 is 13 residues long. Germline V gives CDR1 MNHNS, CDR2 SASEGT. V was trimmed by 4 bases and J by 3 bases, leaving 9 bases between them. CDR3 protein: CASSVVQDTEAFF. The CDR3 region has the DNA TGTGCCAGCAGTGTGGTTCAGGACACTGAAGCTTTCTTT.

There are a few counts of this clonotype. The rearrangement links TRBV24-1 to TRBJ2-7; the match to TRBD1 covers 8 bases. With the DNA end fitting TRBJ2-1 better, the J assignment may be wrong. CDR3 length: 15 residues. Germline V CDR1 and CDR2: KGHDR, SFDVKD. The CDR3 region has the DNA TGTGCCACCAGTGTGGGGGGACAGGCCCGCAATGAGCAGTTCTTC. Its protein is CATSVGGQARNEQFF.

V and J are TRBV11-3 and TRBJ2-4; D tentatively reads TRBD1 or TRBD2 (5 bases each). The J call may be wrong; the DNA end is better matched by TRBJ2-1. Germline CDR1 is SGHNT and CDR2 is YENEEA. This CDR3 has 15 amino acids. The CDR3 reads CASSLGGYSYNEQFF. For the CDR3, the DNA is TGTGCCAGCAGCCTTGGGGGTTACTCCTACAATGAGCAGTTCTTC.

The table lists this clonotype with many counts. V and J are TRBV12-3 or TRBV12-4 and TRBJ1-2; 10 nucleotides line up with TRBD1. Losses at the gene ends were 6 bases for V and 7 bases for J; bases not matched to a gene: 5. The CDR3 length is 13 residues. CDR3: CASSDRGRGGYTF. CDR3 in DNA: TGTGCCAGCAGCGACAGGGGGCGTGGTGGCTACACCTTC.

This clonotype is medium-sized. The chain employs TRBV12-3 or TRBV12-4 and TRBJ1-5; D is uncertain. CDR3 length: 17 amino acids. Trimming left V 0 bases short and J 6 bases short, with 18 bases between. CDR3 nucleotide sequence: TGTGCCAGCAGTTTAGCCACTGGGCCTCAAGGTAGTCAGCCCCAGCATTTT. Amino acids: CASSLATGPQGSQPQHF.

A word on this clonotype: Compared with germline, one end of the junction differs, possibly owing to a read error. V and J are TRBV6-1 and TRBJ2-6; D may correspond to TRBD1 or TRBD2 (8 bases each). The CDR3 runs 14 residues. Germline V gene data show CDR1 as MNHNS and CDR2 as SASEGT. The CDR3 DNA sequence: TGTGCCAGCAGTGAAAGGACAGGGATAAGCGGGAGTTACTTC. This sequence encodes CASSERTGISGSYF.

The CDR3 nucleotides read TGCAGCGTCTCCACAGATACGCAGTATTTT. It translates to CSVSTDTQYF. This chain joins TRBV29-1 and TRBJ2-3; D not resolved. CDR1 and CDR2 from the germline V gene are SQVTM and ANQGSEA. Trimming pared 6 bases from V and 2 bases from J, leaving 3 bases between. This CDR3 is built from 10 residues.

About this clonotype itself: It is likely a read error, because the conserved phenylalanine at the end of the CDR3 is missing. The DNA is left out, because the CDR3 cannot be placed on it with certainty; the CDR3 is given as TCRdb lists it. This rearrangement joins TRBV24-1 to TRBJ2-6; the table calls TRBD1, which could not be checked here. The V gene's germline CDR1 is KGHDR and CDR2 SFDVKD. 16 amino acids form the CDR3, both terminal residues included. The CDR3 spells CATSETGTVETQYFGP.

Written as DNA, the CDR3 is TGTGCCACCGCGAGGGAGCGGAGCACAGATACGCAGTATTTT. It specifies CATARERSTDTQYF. This rearrangement joins TRBV7-4 to TRBJ2-3, with TRBD2 as a possible D gene (5 bases). Germline V gene data show CDR1 as SGHVT and CDR2 as SQSDAQ. Trimming removed 10 bases at V and 0 bases at J, with 14 bases between. The CDR3 runs to 14 residues.

In this sample, this clonotype turned up many times. The V and J genes are TRBV12-3 or TRBV12-4 and TRBJ1-1, with D hard to call. Deletions cut 3 bases from V and 4 bases from J, with 12 bases between. CDR3 size: 14 residues. The CDR3 DNA sequence: TGTGCCAGCAGTTTCATGGGAAGTGGCACTGAAGCTTTCTTT. Its protein product is CASSFMGSGTEAFF.

On this clonotype itself: The CDR3 does not end in the conserved phenylalanine or tryptophan, so this is likely a read error. It is unclear where the CDR3 begins or ends on the DNA, so no DNA is shown, and the CDR3 is as TCRdb lists it. This sequence joins TRBV10-1 and TRBJ2-3; the table's D call TRBD1 went unverified against the DNA. With termini counted, the CDR3 has 16 amino acids. The germline gives CDR1 WNHNN, CDR2 SYGVQD (reference sequence). The CDR3: CASNDRVSKRPSTSVR.

This clonotype was detected a few times. Being one base from a much bigger clone, this may be a read error. The rearrangement links TRBV11-2 to TRBJ2-3; perhaps TRBD2 as D (5 bases). The ends were cut back, 1 base at V and 14 bases at J, with 22 bases in the middle. Germline CDR1 reads SGHAT; CDR2 reads FQNNGV. This CDR3 is 15 amino acids long. CDR3 loop: CASSLATDFTGELYF. The CDR3 DNA follows: TGTGCCAGCAGCTTAGCAACCGATTTCACCGGGGAGCTGTATTTT.

The gene calls are TRBV6-4 and TRBJ2-6; D remains ambiguous. This CDR3 is 16 amino acids long. V was clipped by 2 bases and J by 0 bases, with 8 bases between them. Germline V lookup: CDR1 MRHNA, CDR2 SNTAGT. The CDR3 DNA is TGTGCCAGCAGTGACAAGGAGTCCTCTGGGGCCAACGTCCTGACTTTC. The encoded protein is CASSDKESSGANVLTF.

CDR3 in amino acids: CASSLGTSGRVGETQYF. In nucleotides, the CDR3 is TGTGCCAGCAGCTTAGGGACTAGCGGGAGAGTGGGAGAGACCCAGTACTTC. The chain couples TRBV7-2 to TRBJ2-7, with 13 bases lining up with TRBD2. The DNA end favors TRBJ2-5, so the J call may be wrong. Germline CDR1 and CDR2: SGHTA and FQGNSA. The CDR3 loop spans 17 amino acids.

A note on this clonotype: A junction end diverges from the germline sequence, so it may reflect a read error. The CDR3 loop is CASSYSTGQGFFSPLHF. CDR3 bases: TGTGCCAGCAGTTACTCGACGGGACAGGGTTTTTTTTCACCCCTCCACTTC. This chain joins TRBV6-8 and TRBJ2-5; 9 bases map to TRBD1. Germline loops: CDR1 MNHGY, CDR2 SAAAGT. The CDR3 length is 17 residues.